Listed here is a single T cell receptor (beta chain). Every bit of the isolated RNA underwent reverse transcription, so sequencing read expressed TCRB transcripts. Assay used: immunoSEQ multiplex PCR; TCRdb lists only in-frame clones, some missing. The sample holds around 250,000 clones, about 70% seen once. These data originate in a study of beta chain features in type 1 diabetes. It was one heparinised blood draw, averaging about 116 mL, that each donor gave. Germline values: CDR1 MGHRA, CDR2 YSYEKL. The germline V and J ends were trimmed by 0 bases and 2 bases, with 13 bases remaining between them. There are 16 residues in the CDR3.

This TCR came from a man younger than 45 in good health. The sample comprised naive CD4+ T cells from blood. The V gene is TRBV4-1, the J gene TRBJ2-5, with a possible D match to TRBD1 (5 bases). Here the CDR3 reads CASSQDLSGAQETQYF. The CDR3 DNA is TGCGCCAGCAGCCAAGATCTGAGTGGGGCGCAAGAGACCCAGTACTTC.